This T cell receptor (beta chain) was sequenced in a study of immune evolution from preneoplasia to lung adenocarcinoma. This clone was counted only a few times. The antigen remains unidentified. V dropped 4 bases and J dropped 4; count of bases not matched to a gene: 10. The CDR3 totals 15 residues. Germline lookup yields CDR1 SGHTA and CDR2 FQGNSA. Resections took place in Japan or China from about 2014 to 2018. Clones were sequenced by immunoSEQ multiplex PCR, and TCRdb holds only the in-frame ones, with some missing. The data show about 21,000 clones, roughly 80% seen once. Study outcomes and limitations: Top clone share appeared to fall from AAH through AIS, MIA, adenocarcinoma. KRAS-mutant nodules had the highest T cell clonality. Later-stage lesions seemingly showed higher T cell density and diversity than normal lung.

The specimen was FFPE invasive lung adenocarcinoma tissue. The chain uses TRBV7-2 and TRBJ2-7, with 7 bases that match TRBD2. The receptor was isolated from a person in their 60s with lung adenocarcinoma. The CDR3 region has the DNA TGTGCCAGCAGCTCCCAGTCGGGGAGGGAATACGAGCAGTACTTC. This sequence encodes CASSSQSGREYEQYF. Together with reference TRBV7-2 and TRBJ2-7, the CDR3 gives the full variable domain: GAGVSQSPSNKVTEKGKDVELRCDPISGHTALYWYRQSLGQGLEFLIYFQGNSAPDKSGLPSDRFSAERTGGSVSTLTIQRTQQEDSAVYLCASSSQSGREYEQYFGPGTRLTVT.